The 28 T cell receptor beta chains reported below all come from one sample, sequenced in a study of shared clonotypes between healthy human individuals. Here immunoSEQ multiplex PCR was the method, and the copy in TCRdb shows in-frame clones only, minus some. This table has about 1 million clones, 65% to 75% appearing once. Material: memory CD4+ T cells sorted from blood. As for subset: CD45RA-negative fraction. The receptors come from a man aged 18 to 30 in good health.

The chain is built from TRBV6-5 and TRBJ2-5, with D perhaps matching TRBD2 (7 bases). From germline, CDR1 is MNHEY and CDR2 SVGAGI. The CDR3 covers 16 residues. Between the trimmed V and J ends, which lost 2 bases and 3 bases, there was a span of 16 bases. CDR3 sequence (DNA): TGTGCCAGCAGTTACGGGATGGGGAGGGGGGAAGAGACCCAGTACTTC. It yields the protein CASSYGMGRGEETQYF.

This clone has only a few counts. This chain links TRBV7-9 with TRBJ1-1, with 10 bases aligning to TRBD1. This CDR3 region has 15 residues. CDR1 and CDR2 (germline): SEHNR, FQNEAQ (reference sequence). V was pared by 4 bases and J by 1 base, with 3 bases of the junction left unmatched. CDR3 protein: CASSSGQGWNTEAFF. The CDR3 DNA reads as TGTGCCAGCAGCTCGGGACAGGGGTGGAACACTGAAGCTTTCTTT.

This clone was seen more than once but under ten times. This chain joins TRBV6-1 and TRBJ1-6, with D possibly TRBD1 on 5 matching bases. The CDR3 loop spans 16 amino acids. The V end lost 3 bases, the J end lost 10 bases, and 19 bases lay between the germline ends. The germline V gene has CDR1 MNHNS and CDR2 SASEGT. Here the CDR3 reads CASSEGLAAGQSPLHF. The CDR3 region has the DNA TGTGCCAGCAGTGAGGGACTGGCGGCAGGGCAATCACCCCTCCACTTT.

This clone was counted between two and nine times. Its ends do not fully match the called genes, so a read error is possible. The chain couples TRBV19 to TRBJ2-5; D is possibly TRBD2 (6 bases). This CDR3 has 11 amino acids. CDR1 LNHDA and CDR2 SQIVND come from the germline V gene (reference sequence). CDR3 loop: CASSRGGVVDF. In DNA, the CDR3 is TGTGCCAGTAGTAGAGGAGGGGTTGTGGACTTC.

V and J are TRBV2 and TRBJ1-2; no firm D call. Germline V gene lookup returns CDR1 SNHLY and CDR2 FYNNEI. This CDR3 has 11 amino acids. Trimming left V 2 bases short and J 11 bases short, with 9 bases between. The CDR3 DNA follows: TGTGCCAGCAGTGAATTGCAGGCATACACCTTC. It is translated as CASSELQAYTF.

The rearrangement joins TRBV5-6 to TRBJ2-5, with TRBD2 as a possible D gene (6 bases). Trimming shortened V by 0 bases and J by 12 bases, and 12 bases separated the two germline ends. Germline lookup yields CDR1 SGHDT and CDR2 YYEEEE. The CDR3 runs 12 residues. Here the CDR3 DNA reads TGTGCCAGCAGCTTGGAGCGGAGGGTCGAGTACTTC. This sequence encodes CASSLERRVEYF.

This clone was seen only a few times. The J gene is TRBJ1-5, the V gene TRBV30, with TRBD1 matching 7 bases. Germline lookup yields CDR1 GTSNPN and CDR2 SVGIG (reference sequence). CDR3 length equals 13 residues. Unmatched junction bases numbered 4, after V lost 4 bases and J lost 4 bases. CDR3 DNA sequence: TGTGCCTGGACCGTACAGGGGAATCAGCCCCAGCATTTT. Encoded protein: CAWTVQGNQPQHF.

This chain uses TRBV10-2 with TRBJ2-5, with TRBD1 matching 7 bases. Germline CDR1 and CDR2: WSHSY and SAAADI. The V and J ends lost 6 bases and 5 bases, in that order; junction bases with no gene match: 9. The CDR3 is 14 amino acids. Here the CDR3 reads CASSATGSVETQYF. CDR3 in DNA: TGCGCCAGCAGCGCGACAGGGTCAGTCGAGACCCAGTACTTC.

The rearrangement joins TRBV5-1 to TRBJ2-3; TRBD1 matches 7 bases. V was clipped by 4 bases and J by 3 bases; unmatched bases: 11. The germline gives CDR1 SGHRS, CDR2 YFSETQ. This CDR3 has 16 residues. DNA for the CDR3: TGCGCCAGCAGCCTGAACAGGGGCCCCACGACAGATACGCAGTATTTT. It translates to CASSLNRGPTTDTQYF.

This clone has more than one count but fewer than ten. The chain carries TRBV6-1 and TRBJ2-1; TRBD1 or TRBD2 may be the D gene (6 bases each). This CDR3 comprises 14 residues. V was shortened by 8 bases and J by 0 bases, with 11 bases between the two germline ends. Germline CDR1 MNHNS, CDR2 SASEGT. The CDR3 DNA is TGTGCCAGCGTAGCGGACAGCTCCTACAATGAGCAGTTCTTC. Protein sequence: CASVADSSYNEQFF.

This chain joins TRBV7-2 and TRBJ2-5; D possibly uses TRBD1 or TRBD2 (6 bases each). The CDR3 loop spans 16 amino acids. Germline V gene sequence: CDR1 SGHTA, CDR2 FQGNSA. V was pared by 2 bases and J by 7 bases, with 20 bases between. CDR3 loop: CASSLNRPGEVGTQYF. CDR3 DNA sequence: TGTGCCAGCAGCTTAAACAGGCCAGGGGAGGTCGGGACCCAGTACTTC.

This clone has a single count. CDR3 protein: CASSLETGSSYEQYF. The CDR3 nucleotides read TGTGCCAGCAGCTTAGAGACAGGTAGCTCCTACGAGCAGTACTTC. The V call is TRBV7-2, the J call TRBJ2-7; tentative D call: TRBD1 (6 bases). Germline loops: CDR1 SGHTA, CDR2 FQGNSA. Trimming took 1 base from V and 0 from J, leaving 10 bases between them. The CDR3 is 15 residues long.

The sample holds a few counts of this clone. The V call is TRBV7-9, the J call TRBJ1-3; 7 nucleotides line up with TRBD1. This CDR3 is built from 14 residues. Germline CDR1 and CDR2: SEHNR and FQNEAQ (reference sequence). J was trimmed by 6 bases and V by 5 bases; bases with no gene match: 7. In DNA, the CDR3 is TGTGCCAGCAGCCGACCGACAGGGAAAAACACCATATATTTT. Its translation is CASSRPTGKNTIYF.

Turning to this clone: The sample holds other DNA sequences that translate to the same CDR3. The V and J genes are TRBV6-5 and TRBJ2-7; D gene uncertain. In germline, CDR1 is MNHEY, CDR2 SVGAGI. The V end was cut by 0 bases, the J end by 2 bases, with 11 bases between. The CDR3 has 15 residues. The CDR3 is CASSYSPPGTYEQYF. In DNA, the CDR3 is TGTGCCAGCAGTTACTCGCCCCCCGGCACCTACGAGCAGTACTTC.

The chain couples TRBV7-2 to TRBJ2-3, with 8 bases that match TRBD2. Germline V gene data show CDR1 as SGHTA and CDR2 as FQGNSA. The CDR3 is 16 amino acids. The J segment lost 2 bases and the V segment lost 6 bases, leaving 10 bases of the junction unmatched. The CDR3 DNA follows: TGTGCCAGCAGACAGAAAGCGGGAGTATCCACAGATACGCAGTATTTT. This sequence encodes CASRQKAGVSTDTQYF.

The V gene is TRBV5-4, the J gene TRBJ1-4; D is unclear. V lost 0 bases and J 8 bases, leaving 8 bases between the germline ends. Germline V gene data show CDR1 as SGHNT and CDR2 as YYREEE (reference sequence). The CDR3 has 13 amino acids. The chain's CDR3 is CASSLALGEKLFF. CDR3 sequence (DNA): TGTGCCAGCAGCTTGGCCCTCGGGGAAAAACTGTTTTTT.

Many counts were recorded for this clone. The CDR3 DNA sequence: TGTGCCAGCAGTTCGCCCGGACAGGGCTGGCACGAGCAGTACTTC. This translates into CASSSPGQGWHEQYF. This sequence joins TRBV27 and TRBJ2-7; 8 bases are shared with TRBD1. Per germline, CDR1 MNHEY and CDR2 SMNVEV (reference sequence). The J segment lost 5 bases and the V segment lost 4 bases, leaving 10 bases of the junction unmatched. The CDR3 has 15 amino acids.

The chain has TRBV2 and TRBJ2-7, with D possibly matching TRBD2 (5 bases). Germline V gene lookup returns CDR1 SNHLY and CDR2 FYNNEI. The CDR3 is 13 amino acids. V was cut by 7 bases and J by 5 bases, with 15 bases left in between. In nucleotides, the CDR3 is TGTGCCAGCACGAGGGAGAGGACCAACGAGCAGTACTTC. Translation: CASTRERTNEQYF.

The chain uses TRBV2 and TRBJ2-2; 7 bases line up with TRBD1. Germline V gives CDR1 SNHLY, CDR2 FYNNEI. Trimming took 6 bases from V and 0 from J; bases not matched to a gene: 4. This CDR3 is 15 amino acids long. This CDR3 is CASRMTGTNTGELFF. CDR3 coding DNA: TGTGCCAGCAGAATGACAGGGACGAACACCGGGGAGCTGTTTTTT.

This clone was found many times. This chain uses TRBV7-9 with TRBJ1-4; the D is unclear. Trimming removed 3 bases at V and 0 bases at J, with 11 bases between. The CDR3 is 16 residues long. Germline loops: CDR1 SEHNR, CDR2 FQNEAQ (reference sequence). The CDR3 loop reads CASSFMGLATNEKLFF. Written as DNA, the CDR3 is TGTGCCAGCAGCTTCATGGGCCTTGCAACTAATGAAAAACTGTTTTTT. Full variable domain (rest looked up from reference TRBV7-9 and TRBJ1-4): DTGVSQNPRHKITKRGQNVTFRCDPISEHNRLYWYRQTLGQGPEFLTYFQNEAQLEKSRLLSDRFSAERPKGSFSTLEIQRTEQGDSAMYLCASSFMGLATNEKLFFGSGTQLSVL.

The V and J genes are TRBV5-1 and TRBJ1-5; weak D call: TRBD1 (6 bases). The CDR3 contains 14 residues. Per germline, CDR1 SGHRS and CDR2 YFSETQ. Trimming took off 4 bases at V and 4 bases at J, with 12 bases between the two ends. As DNA, the CDR3 is TGCGCCAGCAGCGAAGGACAGCCAAATCAGCCCCAGCATTTT. This encodes CASSEGQPNQPQHF.

The chain employs TRBV5-6 and TRBJ2-1; tentative D call: TRBD2 (6 bases). The CDR3 loop spans 13 amino acids. Germline-derived CDR1 and CDR2 are SGHDT and YYEEEE. Trimming cost V 7 bases and J 4 bases, with 12 bases left between them. As DNA, the CDR3 is TGTGCCAGCTCATCGGGGAGGTACAATGAGCAGTTCTTC. Translated: CASSSGRYNEQFF.

A remark on this clone: The same CDR3 is also encoded by other DNA sequences in this sample. The chain combines TRBV5-4 with TRBJ1-1, with 7 bases identical to TRBD1. Germline trimming cut 4 bases from V and 0 bases from J; bases unmatched to any gene: 3. The CDR3 is 14 amino acids. Germline-derived CDR1 and CDR2 are SGHNT and YYREEE (reference sequence). CDR3 nucleotide sequence: TGTGCCAGCAGCCTAGGACAGGTGAACACTGAAGCTTTCTTT. Translating it yields CASSLGQVNTEAFF.

CDR3 protein: CASSLAQSGTGNNSPLHF. The CDR3 DNA reads as TGTGCCAGCAGCTTAGCGCAGTCGGGGACAGGGAATAATTCACCCCTCCACTTT. The chain couples TRBV7-9 to TRBJ1-6; the match to TRBD1 covers 9 bases. J was trimmed by 5 bases and V by 0 bases; bases with no gene match: 8. This CDR3 region has 18 residues. Germline V gene sequence: CDR1 SEHNR, CDR2 FQNEAQ (reference sequence).

This sequence joins TRBV27 and TRBJ2-7; TRBD2 is a possible D gene (6 bases). Germline V gene sequence: CDR1 MNHEY, CDR2 SMNVEV (reference sequence). The germline V and J ends were trimmed by 3 bases and 4 bases, with 10 bases remaining between them. This CDR3 has 13 amino acids. The CDR3, as DNA: TGTGCCAGCAGTTTCGGGAGTAAATACGAGCAGTACTTC. Protein product: CASSFGSKYEQYF.

This clone has just a few counts. The chain couples TRBV4-1 to TRBJ1-6, with a weak D call TRBD1 (5 bases). V gave up 0 bases and J gave up 10 bases, with 13 bases separating them. This CDR3 spans 15 amino acids. Germline V gene lookup returns CDR1 MGHRA and CDR2 YSYEKL. The CDR3 is CASSQDGGGRSPLHF. CDR3 nucleotides: TGCGCCAGCAGCCAAGATGGGGGGGGTCGGTCACCCCTCCACTTT.

The chain is built from TRBV7-2 and TRBJ2-2; 16 bases are shared with TRBD2. The germline V gene has CDR1 SGHTA and CDR2 FQGNSA. Trimming at V came to 7 bases and at J to 7 bases, leaving 6 bases not matched to a gene. The CDR3 spans 16 residues. CDR3 in DNA: TGTGCCAGCACCATAGGGACTAGCGGGAGGGTCGGGGAGCTGTTTTTT. Amino acid sequence: CASTIGTSGRVGELFF.

This clone was observed a few times. At the DNA level, this CDR3 is encoded by other sequences in the same sample as well. The chain uses TRBV7-9 and TRBJ2-1; D gene ambiguous. V lost 1 base, J lost 8 bases, and 6 bases lay in between. CDR3 length equals 12 residues. Germline-derived CDR1 and CDR2 are SEHNR and FQNEAQ (reference sequence). The CDR3 region is CASSLVGDEQFF. The CDR3 coding sequence is TGTGCCAGCAGCTTAGTGGGCGATGAGCAGTTCTTC.